Listed here are 26 T cell receptor beta chains from one sample, sequenced in a study of CD8+CD57+ T cells in acquired aplastic anemia. TCR beta VDJ and CDR3 profiling used genomic DNA as template. TCRdb used MiXCR to reprocess the reads, holding one entry per CDR3 protein. Among a few hundred thousand distinct CDR3 sequences listed, over 40% were seen once. An expansion of CD8+CD57+ cells by flow cytometry had been shown in patients chosen for sequencing. Sequencing was done on a sample of sorted CD4+, CD8+, or CD8+CD57+ T cells (not recorded which) from PBMCs. The source is a human donor with aplastic anemia.

Many counts were recorded for this clonotype. V gene TRBV5-1 combines with J gene TRBJ2-1; TRBD2 is a possible D gene (5 bases). This CDR3 contains 13 residues. The germline V and J ends were trimmed by 0 bases and 7 bases, with 8 bases remaining between them. CDR1 and CDR2 (germline): SGHRS, YFSETQ. CDR3 protein: CASSLASWNEQFF. In DNA, the CDR3 is TGCGCCAGCAGCTTGGCTAGCTGGAATGAGCAGTTCTTC.

The rearrangement links TRBV28 to TRBJ1-4; 11 bases are a match to TRBD1. The V segment lost 5 bases and the J segment 8 bases; nucleotides outside the gene matches: 7. The CDR3 totals 15 residues. CDR1 is MDHEN, CDR2 SYDVKM, per germline. In DNA, the CDR3 is TGTGCCAGCAGTGTACCGGGACAGGGGGGGGAAAAACTGTTTTTT. Its translation: CASSVPGQGGEKLFF.

CDR3 sequence (DNA): TGTGCCAGCAGCTCCACTAGCGGGGGGGCCCTTGAGCAGTTCTTC. It is translated as CASSSTSGGALEQFF. This chain uses TRBV11-1 with TRBJ2-1; 13 nucleotides align to TRBD2. The germline gives CDR1 SGHAT, CDR2 FQDESV (reference sequence). The CDR3 contains 15 residues. Trimming removed 4 bases from V and 9 bases from J; junction bases left unmatched: 6. Supplemented by reference TRBV11-1 and TRBJ2-1, the full variable domain reads EAEVAQSPRYKITEKSQAVAFWCDPISGHATLYWYRQILGQGPELLVQFQDESVVDDSQLPKDRFSAERLKGVDSTLKIQPAELGDSAMYLCASSSTSGGALEQFFGPGTRLTVL.

This clonotype was seen repeatedly, ten times or more. This chain links TRBV20-1 with TRBJ1-1; unclear D gene. V was clipped by 1 base and J by 4 bases, with 13 bases between them. CDR1 is DFQATT and CDR2 is SNEGSKA in the germline V gene (reference sequence). CDR3 length: 14 amino acids. The CDR3 loop reads CSARGRVEGTEAFF. The CDR3 DNA reads TGCAGTGCTAGAGGCCGGGTCGAGGGCACTGAAGCTTTCTTT.

This clonotype was picked up many times. In nucleotides, the CDR3 is TGCAGTGCTAGAGATCGAAAACCCCTTAGTCGGGGGTGCACCTTC. It translates to CSARDRKPLSRGCTF. The chain has TRBV20-1 and TRBJ1-2; D is perhaps TRBD1 (5 bases). Germline V gene sequence: CDR1 DFQATT, CDR2 SNEGSKA (reference sequence). V lost 0 bases and J lost 13, with 24 bases in between. The CDR3 spans 15 residues.

This clonotype was detected ten times or more. The rearrangement uses TRBV29-1 and TRBJ2-1; 7 bases agree with TRBD1. The CDR3 has 15 amino acids. Losses at the gene ends were 8 bases for V and 1 base for J; bases not matched to a gene: 11. Germline V gives CDR1 SQVTM, CDR2 ANQGSEA. The CDR3 sequence: CSWGRGLVSYNEQFF. CDR3 in DNA: TGCAGCTGGGGAAGGGGGCTGGTGTCCTACAATGAGCAGTTCTTC.

As to this clonotype: With a much larger clone just one base away, this may be a read error. The chain uses TRBV2 and TRBJ2-4; a weak D match, TRBD1 (5 bases). The CDR3 loop spans 15 amino acids. Germline lookup yields CDR1 SNHLY and CDR2 FYNNEI. Here the CDR3 reads CASSRQGSSKSIQYF. In nucleotides, the CDR3 is TGTGCCAGCAGTCGGCAGGGAAGTTCCAAAAGCATTCAGTACTTC.

The genes are TRBV7-2 and TRBJ1-2; no clear D. The V gene's germline CDR1 is SGHTA and CDR2 FQGNSA. The CDR3 is 12 residues long. Trimming took 1 base from V and 10 from J, leaving 10 bases between them. CDR3 DNA sequence: TGTGCCAGCAGCTTAGGTGTCCCTGACTACACCTTC. Amino acid sequence: CASSLGVPDYTF.

This clonotype came up many times. The chain carries TRBV5-4 and TRBJ1-2, with unresolved D. Trimming cost V 4 bases and J 0 bases, with 7 bases left between them. Germline V CDR1 and CDR2: SGHNT, YYREEE (reference sequence). CDR3 length equals 13 residues. CDR3 nucleotide sequence: TGTGCCAGCAGCCCAGAAGCTAACTATGGCTACACCTTC. It specifies CASSPEANYGYTF.

V and J are TRBV6-6 and TRBJ2-5, with unresolved D. There are 12 residues in the CDR3. Germline lookup yields CDR1 MNHNY and CDR2 SVGAGI (reference sequence). Trimming left V 0 bases short and J 5 bases short, with 4 bases between. CDR3 amino acids: CASSYSRETQYF. The CDR3 DNA follows: TGTGCCAGCAGTTACTCCCGGGAGACCCAGTACTTC.

This clonotype was counted ten times or more. CDR3: CASSVDTNYGYTF. The DNA for the CDR3 is TGTGCCAGCAGTGTCGACACAAACTATGGCTACACCTTC. The rearrangement links TRBV12-3 or TRBV12-4 to TRBJ1-2; the D is unclear. Trimming removed 5 bases from V and 2 bases from J, with 9 bases in between. The CDR3 totals 13 residues.

The chain carries TRBV15 and TRBJ2-1; TRBD2 matches 8 bases. V lost 3 bases, J lost 9 bases, and 13 bases stayed unmatched. The germline CDR1 and CDR2 sequences are LNHNV and YYDKDF (reference sequence). The CDR3 loop spans 16 amino acids. CDR3 sequence reads: CATSSQRAGAGGEQFF. The DNA of the CDR3 is TGTGCCACCAGCAGCCAAAGAGCGGGGGCTGGGGGTGAGCAGTTCTTC.

The chain uses TRBV4-2 and TRBJ2-2; 14 bases align to TRBD2. Unmatched junction bases numbered 10, after V lost 6 bases and J lost 7 bases. The length of the CDR3 is 17 residues. Germline V gene lookup returns CDR1 LGHNA and CDR2 YNFKEQ. The CDR3 DNA reads as TGTGCCAGCAGAGCCGGACTAGCGGGGGGCCCGGGCGGGGAGCTGTTTTTT. It encodes CASRAGLAGGPGGELFF.

This clonotype was counted a single time. Possible read error: a much larger clone is one base away. The CDR3 loop is CASSLGTGIIYGHTF. The CDR3 DNA sequence: TGCGCCAGCAGCTTGGGGACAGGGATTATCTATGGCCACACCTTC. V gene TRBV5-1 combines with J gene TRBJ1-2, with 8 bases aligning to TRBD1. The CDR3 is made up of 15 amino acids. Germline lookup yields CDR1 SGHRS and CDR2 YFSETQ.

This chain joins TRBV11-3 and TRBJ1-6, with TRBD1 matching 8 bases. The CDR3 has 17 amino acids. Germline CDR1 reads SGHNT; CDR2 reads YENEEA. V dropped 5 bases and J dropped 9; count of bases not matched to a gene: 15. CDR3 protein: CASSASSGGVIGSPLHF. CDR3 in DNA: TGTGCCAGCAGCGCAAGCTCAGGGGGCGTAATAGGTTCACCCCTCCACTTT.

Comment on this clonotype: The conserved final phenylalanine or tryptophan is absent from the CDR3, which likely points to a read error. V usage is TRBV9 and J usage is TRBJ1-1; 9 bases line up with TRBD1. This CDR3 region has 17 residues. The V segment lost 3 bases and the J segment 0 bases; nucleotides outside the gene matches: 9. Germline V CDR1 and CDR2: SGDLS, YYNGEE. The CDR3 sequence: CASSARQGDSVNTEAFL. The CDR3 DNA is TGTGCCAGCAGCGCCCGACAGGGGGATAGCGTGAACACTGAAGCTTTCCTT.

This sequence joins TRBV5-5 and TRBJ1-1; TRBD1 aligns across 7 bases. This CDR3 spans 15 amino acids. From germline, CDR1 is SGHKS and CDR2 YYEKEE (reference sequence). After removal of 3 bases from V and 4 bases from J, the junction contained 9 bases not matched to a gene. The CDR3, as DNA: TGTGCCAGCAGCTATTCCGGGACAGAGTCCACTGAAGCTTTCTTT. Amino acid sequence: CASSYSGTESTEAFF.

The chain couples TRBV5-5 to TRBJ2-7, with 9 bases identical to TRBD1. The CDR3 runs 15 residues. V trimming: 4 bases; J trimming: 5 bases; junction bases outside the gene matches: 10. Germline V lookup: CDR1 SGHKS, CDR2 YYEKEE (reference sequence). The chain's CDR3 is CASSRGQGGVDEQYF. The CDR3 DNA is TGTGCCAGCAGCCGGGGACAGGGAGGTGTGGACGAGCAGTACTTC.

DNA of the CDR3: TGTGCCACCGTGCAGCAACTAGCCTACGAGCAGTACGTC. Its protein is CATVQQLAYEQYV. The rearrangement joins TRBV24-1 to TRBJ2-7; possible D gene TRBD2, 5 bases. Trimming removed 9 bases at V and 2 bases at J, with 13 bases between. CDR1 and CDR2 (germline): KGHDR, SFDVKD. This CDR3 comprises 13 residues.

The CDR3 nucleotides are TGTGCCAGTAGTTCCCGTTTTTCACCCCTCCACTTT. Translation gives CASSSRFSPLHF. The J gene is TRBJ1-6, the V gene TRBV19; D gene uncertain. CDR3 length equals 12 residues. V was cut by 5 bases and J by 9 bases, with 8 bases left in between. Looked up from germline, CDR1 is LNHDA and CDR2 is SQIVND (reference sequence).

The chain employs TRBV10-2 and TRBJ1-2, with D tentatively TRBD1 (5 bases). The CDR3 contains 14 residues. V gave up 0 bases and J gave up 4 bases, with 9 bases separating them. The germline V gene encodes CDR1 WSHSY and CDR2 SAAADI. The CDR3 protein is CASSESGPIYGYTF. The CDR3 DNA sequence: TGCGCCAGCAGTGAGTCGGGACCGATCTATGGCTACACCTTC.

The chain combines TRBV12-3 or TRBV12-4 with TRBJ2-7; 7 positions agree with TRBD2. The CDR3 loop spans 16 amino acids. The ends lost 3 bases at V and 2 bases at J; junction bases unmatched: 10. CDR3 in amino acids: CASSFSGTKQTYEQYF. The CDR3 bases are TGTGCCAGCAGTTTTTCCGGGACTAAACAGACCTACGAGCAGTACTTC.

The chain joins TRBV24-1 to TRBJ2-1; TRBD1 is a possible D gene (5 bases). The CDR3 totals 11 residues. The germline V and J ends were trimmed by 3 bases and 15 bases, with 11 bases remaining between them. Germline V gene lookup returns CDR1 KGHDR and CDR2 SFDVKD. CDR3 sequence: CATSDPRVLFF. For the CDR3, the DNA is TGTGCCACCAGTGATCCCAGGGTGCTGTTCTTC.

This clonotype was observed at least ten times. The CDR3 region is CASKRQGAITSPLHF. DNA of the CDR3: TGTGCCAGCAAAAGACAGGGGGCGATAACTTCACCCCTCCACTTT. The J gene is TRBJ1-6, the V gene TRBV3-1; the match to TRBD1 covers 10 bases. V was clipped by 7 bases and J by 9 bases; unmatched bases: 9. The CDR3 is made up of 15 amino acids. The germline V gene encodes CDR1 LGHDT and CDR2 YNNKEL (reference sequence).

This clonotype appeared many times. The chain has TRBV10-3 and TRBJ1-2, with 7 bases aligning to TRBD1. The V segment lost 2 bases and the J segment 4 bases; nucleotides outside the gene matches: 4. This CDR3 has 14 amino acids. The germline gives CDR1 ENHRY, CDR2 SYGVKD. For the CDR3, the DNA is TGTGCCATCAGTGAGAACAGGGACAGCTATGGCTACACCTTC. Protein sequence: CAISENRDSYGYTF.

This clonotype has ten or more counts. This chain uses TRBV20-1 with TRBJ1-5, with D possibly being TRBD1 (6 bases). CDR3 length equals 16 residues. The germline CDR1 and CDR2 sequences are DFQATT and SNEGSKA (reference sequence). V lost 3 bases to trimming and J lost 0 bases, with 15 bases between them. CDR3 amino acids: CSASSRGVYSNQPQHF. Written as DNA, the CDR3 is TGCAGTGCTAGCAGTAGGGGGGTGTATAGCAATCAGCCCCAGCATTTT.